The clone carrying this TCR beta chain was counted only a few times. Treatment reported: over 15 received Ad26.COV2.S at low or high dose, single or two shots; five or six received placebo; per-sample allocation not given. Specimen acquisition occurred on day 63 following the initial vaccine or placebo injection. This specimen comes from a study of Ad26.COV2.S vaccination and SARS-CoV-2 variants. Study at large: Donor joined the COV1001 Ad26.COV2.S trial arm.

TCRdb's copy holds only in-frame clones and misses some; the assay was immunoSEQ multiplex PCR. The sample comprises under 300,000 clones, roughly 89% of which are singletons, and 2.9% rests with the top ten. Germline assignment: CDR1 ENHRY and CDR2 SYGVKD. This CDR3 contains 13 residues. The V and J ends lost 10 bases and 7 bases respectively, with 16 bases between them. The specimen comprised peripheral blood, sampled in a trial of Ad26.COV2.S vaccine versus placebo. This chain links TRBV10-3 with TRBJ2-2; no definite D call. The clonotype comes from a person aged 18 to 59 who received the Ad26.COV2.S COVID-19 vaccine or a placebo. CDR3 region: CANSNPPGGELFF. DNA of the CDR3: TGTGCCAACTCAAATCCGCCGGGCGGGGAGCTGTTTTTT.